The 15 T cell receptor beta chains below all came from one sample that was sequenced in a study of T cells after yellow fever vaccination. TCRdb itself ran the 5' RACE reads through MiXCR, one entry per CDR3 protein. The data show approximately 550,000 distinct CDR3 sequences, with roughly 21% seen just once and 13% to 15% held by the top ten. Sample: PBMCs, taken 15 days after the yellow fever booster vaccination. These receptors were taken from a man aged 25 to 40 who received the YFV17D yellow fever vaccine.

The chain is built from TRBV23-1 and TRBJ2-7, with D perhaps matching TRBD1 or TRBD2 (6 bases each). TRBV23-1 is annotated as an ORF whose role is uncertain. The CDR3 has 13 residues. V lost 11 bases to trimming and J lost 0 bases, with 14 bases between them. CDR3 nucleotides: TGCGCCGCAGCTAGGGGGGACTCCTACGAGCAGTACTTC. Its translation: CAAARGDSYEQYF.

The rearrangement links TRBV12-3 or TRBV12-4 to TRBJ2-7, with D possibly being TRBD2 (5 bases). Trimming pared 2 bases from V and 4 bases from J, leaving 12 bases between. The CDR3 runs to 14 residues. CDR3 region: CASSLSEGRYEQYF. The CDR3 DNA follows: TGTGCCAGCAGTTTATCAGAGGGCAGATACGAGCAGTACTTC.

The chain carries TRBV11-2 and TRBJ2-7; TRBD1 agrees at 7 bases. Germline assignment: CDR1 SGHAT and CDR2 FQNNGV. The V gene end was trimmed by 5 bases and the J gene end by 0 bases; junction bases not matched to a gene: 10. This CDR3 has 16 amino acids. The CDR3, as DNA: TGTGCCAGCAGCCCCCTTACCCGACAGGGCTCCTACGAGCAGTACTTC. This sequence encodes CASSPLTRQGSYEQYF.

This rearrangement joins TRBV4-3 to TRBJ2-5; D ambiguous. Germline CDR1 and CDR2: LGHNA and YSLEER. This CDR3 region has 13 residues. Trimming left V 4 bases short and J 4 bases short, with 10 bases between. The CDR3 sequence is CASSPSVRETQYF. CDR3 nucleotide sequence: TGCGCCAGCAGCCCCTCGGTTCGAGAGACCCAGTACTTC.

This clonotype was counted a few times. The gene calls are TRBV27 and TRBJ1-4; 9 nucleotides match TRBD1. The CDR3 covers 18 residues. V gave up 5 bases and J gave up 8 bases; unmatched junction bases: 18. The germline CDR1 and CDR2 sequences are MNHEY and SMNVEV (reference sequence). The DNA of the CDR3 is TGTGCCAGCAGTCCTTTACCCGGAACAGGGGGCGCGGGGGAAAAACTGTTTTTT. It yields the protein CASSPLPGTGGAGEKLFF.

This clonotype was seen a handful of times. The CDR3 reads CASRGPPRTSGRAWSYNEQFF. DNA of the CDR3: TGTGCCAGCAGGGGACCACCGAGGACTAGCGGGAGGGCATGGTCCTACAATGAGCAGTTCTTC. The genes are TRBV2 and TRBJ2-1; the match to TRBD2 covers 15 bases. CDR1 is SNHLY, CDR2 FYNNEI, per germline. V was clipped by 6 bases and J by 1 base; unmatched bases: 16. CDR3 length: 21 amino acids.

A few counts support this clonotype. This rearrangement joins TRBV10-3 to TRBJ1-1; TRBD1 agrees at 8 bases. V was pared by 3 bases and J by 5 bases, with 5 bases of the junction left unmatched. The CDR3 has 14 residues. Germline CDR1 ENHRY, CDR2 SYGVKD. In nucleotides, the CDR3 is TGTGCCATCAGTGATTCGGACAGGGATACTGAAGCTTTCTTT. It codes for CAISDSDRDTEAFF.

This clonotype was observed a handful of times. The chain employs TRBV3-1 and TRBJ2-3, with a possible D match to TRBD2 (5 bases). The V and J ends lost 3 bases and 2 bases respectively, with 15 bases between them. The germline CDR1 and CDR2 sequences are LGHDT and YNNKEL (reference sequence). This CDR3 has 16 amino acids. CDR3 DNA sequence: TGTGCCAGCAGCCACTGGGAGCGCGGCCACACAGATACGCAGTATTTT. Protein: CASSHWERGHTDTQYF.

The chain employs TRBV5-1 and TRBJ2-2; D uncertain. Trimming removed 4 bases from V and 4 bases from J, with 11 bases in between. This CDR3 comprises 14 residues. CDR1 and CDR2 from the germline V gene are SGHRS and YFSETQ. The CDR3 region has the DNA TGCGCCAGCAGCGCCACGGCAGCCACCGGGGAGCTGTTTTTT. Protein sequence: CASSATAATGELFF.

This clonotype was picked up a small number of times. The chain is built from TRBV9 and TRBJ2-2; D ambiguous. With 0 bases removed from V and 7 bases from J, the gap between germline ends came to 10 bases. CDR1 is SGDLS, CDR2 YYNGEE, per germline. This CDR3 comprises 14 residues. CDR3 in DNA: TGTGCCAGCAGCGTAGATCCGGGTAGCGGGGAGCTGTTTTTT. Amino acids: CASSVDPGSGELFF.

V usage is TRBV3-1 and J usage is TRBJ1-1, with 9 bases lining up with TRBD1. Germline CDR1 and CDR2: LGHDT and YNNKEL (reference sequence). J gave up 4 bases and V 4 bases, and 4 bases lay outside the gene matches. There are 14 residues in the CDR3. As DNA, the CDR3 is TGTGCCAGCAGCCCTGGACAGGGGACCACTGAAGCTTTCTTT. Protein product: CASSPGQGTTEAFF.

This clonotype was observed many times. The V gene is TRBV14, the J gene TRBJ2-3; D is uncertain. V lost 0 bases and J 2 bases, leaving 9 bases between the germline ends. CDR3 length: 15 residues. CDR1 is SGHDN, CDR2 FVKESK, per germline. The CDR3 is CASSQDFGYTDTQYF. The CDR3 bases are TGTGCCAGCAGCCAAGATTTTGGTTACACAGATACGCAGTATTTT.

The CDR3 coding sequence is TGCGCCAGCAGCTCTCGGACGGGAACCAATAGGGCTGAAGCTTTCTTT. Translated, it gives CASSSRTGTNRAEAFF. The chain joins TRBV5-1 to TRBJ1-1; the D is unclear. This CDR3 is built from 16 residues. V was clipped by 3 bases and J by 6 bases, with 21 bases between them. CDR1 is SGHRS, CDR2 YFSETQ, per germline.

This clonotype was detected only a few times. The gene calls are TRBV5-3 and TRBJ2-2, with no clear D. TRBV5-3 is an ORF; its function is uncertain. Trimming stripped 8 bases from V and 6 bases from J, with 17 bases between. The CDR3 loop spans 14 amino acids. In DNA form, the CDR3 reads TGTGCCAGCAGCGTAGCTGGCGAATCCGGGGAGCTGTTTTTT. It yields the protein CASSVAGESGELFF.

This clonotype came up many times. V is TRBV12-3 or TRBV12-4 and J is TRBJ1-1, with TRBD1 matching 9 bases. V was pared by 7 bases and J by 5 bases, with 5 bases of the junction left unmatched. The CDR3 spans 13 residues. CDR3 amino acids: CASTRTGETEAFF. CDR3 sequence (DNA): TGTGCCAGCACCCGGACAGGGGAAACTGAAGCTTTCTTT.